This T cell receptor (beta chain) comes out of a study of regulatory T cells in long-lasting Graves disease. Study conclusions and caveats: Favored gene segments in persistent disease were TRBV28, TRBJ1-2 and TRBJ2-5.

The germline V and J ends were trimmed by 8 bases and 4 bases, with 19 bases remaining between them. The CDR3 runs to 15 residues. CDR1 is MDHEN and CDR2 is SYDVKM in the germline V gene. Arm-PCR of CDR3 regions with iRepertoire HTBI primers generated TCR beta libraries. TCRdb called the multiplex PCR reads again in MiXCR, with one record for every CDR3 protein. The table records roughly 500,000 distinct CDR3 sequences, approximately 15% of them present only once. On this clonotype: Its matching antigen is unknown.

Described time point: newly diagnosed GD, antithyroid drugs for less than 3 months. RNA extracted from PBMCs served as the sequencing template. The sample also formed part of further work on T cells in Graves' hyperthyroidism and ophthalmopathy.

The sequences come from peripheral blood mononuclear cells (PBMCs), collected at new diagnosis, from a patient treated with antithyroid drugs. This TCR was sampled from a man in his thirties or forties with Graves disease. The J gene is TRBJ2-3, the V gene TRBV28; D may be TRBD1 (6 bases). The CDR3 coding sequence is TGTGCCAGCTTCAGACAGGAGGCGCGTGCAGATACGCAGTATTTT. This codes for CASFRQEARADTQYF.